Each of the 30 T cell receptor beta chains below was sequenced from the same sample in a study of shared clonotypes between healthy human individuals. Sequencing was performed with immunoSEQ multiplex PCR; in TCRdb, only in-frame clones are kept and a portion is missing. Of more than 450,000 clones listed, 79% are singletons. The specimen was PBMCs. The receptors were sampled from a woman between 40 and 50 years old in good health. Some clones in this sample may be carry-over from other donors' samples.

The chain has TRBV5-6 and TRBJ2-3; D call uncertain. CDR1 SGHDT and CDR2 YYEEEE come from the germline V gene. The CDR3 runs 15 residues. V lost 4 bases and J 2 bases, leaving 14 bases between the germline ends. CDR3 coding DNA: TGTGCCAGCAGCCAACTGGGAACTAACACAGATACGCAGTATTTT. This codes for CASSQLGTNTDTQYF.

This chain uses TRBV30 with TRBJ2-1, with 10 bases that match TRBD2. The trim removed 0 bases at V and 8 bases at J, leaving 7 bases unmatched. In germline, CDR1 is GTSNPN, CDR2 SVGIG (reference sequence). The CDR3 is 15 amino acids. CDR3 nucleotides: TGTGCCTGGAGTGTACGATTAGCGGGAGGTGATGAGCAGTTCTTC. This codes for CAWSVRLAGGDEQFF.

The chain couples TRBV7-9 to TRBJ2-2; 7 bases fit TRBD1. Per germline, CDR1 SEHNR and CDR2 FQNEAQ (reference sequence). V lost 4 bases and J lost 3; bases outside the gene matches: 11. The CDR3 spans 17 residues. The CDR3 is CASSYTSTGTYTGELFF. The CDR3 coding sequence is TGTGCCAGCAGCTATACCTCGACAGGGACGTACACCGGGGAGCTGTTTTTT.

This clone showed up just a few times. The DNA of the CDR3 is TGTGCCAGCAGCTTAGACCGGTCCCGCGGTAATTCACCCCTCCACTTT. Amino acids: CASSLDRSRGNSPLHF. The rearrangement links TRBV7-9 to TRBJ1-6; unclear D gene. Germline V gene sequence: CDR1 SEHNR, CDR2 FQNEAQ (reference sequence). V was cut by 1 base and J by 6 bases, with 13 bases left in between. The CDR3 length is 16 residues.

V usage is TRBV28 and J usage is TRBJ2-7; perhaps TRBD2 as D (6 bases). The CDR3 covers 13 residues. The V end was cut by 5 bases, the J end by 6 bases, with 14 bases between. Germline V gene lookup returns CDR1 MDHEN and CDR2 SYDVKM. The CDR3: CASSPRAGSEQYF. The CDR3 nucleotides read TGTGCCAGCAGTCCCAGGGCCGGGAGCGAGCAGTACTTC.

This clone was seen only once. The V gene is TRBV7-2, the J gene TRBJ2-5; D is uncertain. The CDR3 contains 13 residues. Trimming took 3 bases from V and 5 from J, leaving 10 bases between them. Germline-derived CDR1 and CDR2 are SGHTA and FQGNSA. For the CDR3, the DNA is TGTGCCAGCAGCTTCAAAGGGTCTGAGACCCAGTACTTC. The encoded protein is CASSFKGSETQYF.

The chain has TRBV5-1 and TRBJ2-2, with 11 positions matching TRBD2. Germline V gives CDR1 SGHRS, CDR2 YFSETQ. Germline trimming cut 4 bases from V and 6 bases from J; bases unmatched to any gene: 5. This CDR3 is built from 15 residues. In DNA form, the CDR3 reads TGCGCCAGCAGCGCGTCTAGCGGGAGGCCCGGGGAGCTGTTTTTT. Translating gives CASSASSGRPGELFF.

As regards this clone: Other DNA sequences within the sample encode an identical CDR3. The chain employs TRBV9 and TRBJ2-7; the D gene is possibly TRBD1 (6 bases). The CDR3 totals 13 residues. Trimming shortened V by 1 base and J by 1 base, and 6 bases separated the two germline ends. In germline, CDR1 is SGDLS, CDR2 YYNGEE. For the CDR3, the DNA is TGTGCCAGCAGCGTACAGGGGTCCTACGAGCAGTACTTC. This encodes CASSVQGSYEQYF.

This sequence joins TRBV2 and TRBJ1-3; no clear D gene. Germline CDR1 and CDR2: SNHLY and FYNNEI. Trimming cost V 6 bases and J 5 bases, with 8 bases left between them. This CDR3 has 12 residues. Here the CDR3 reads CASRAARNTIYF. The CDR3, as DNA: TGTGCCAGCAGGGCAGCGCGAAACACCATATATTTT.

The chain combines TRBV7-9 with TRBJ2-7; possibly TRBD1 for D (7 bases). The ends were cut back, 0 bases at V and 3 bases at J, with 12 bases in the middle. The CDR3 has 15 residues. Germline values: CDR1 SEHNR, CDR2 FQNEAQ (reference sequence). The CDR3 region is CASSLARGDSYEQYF. For the CDR3, the DNA is TGTGCCAGCAGCTTAGCGAGGGGGGACAGCTACGAGCAGTACTTC.

The genes are TRBV5-6 and TRBJ1-2; unclear D gene. Trimming pared 3 bases from V and 5 bases from J, leaving 8 bases between. This CDR3 contains 12 residues. CDR1 is SGHDT, CDR2 YYEEEE, per germline. The CDR3 reads CASSSPAYGYTF. The CDR3 coding sequence is TGTGCCAGCAGCTCCCCTGCTTATGGCTACACCTTC.

The genes are TRBV30 and TRBJ1-5; D unclear. The CDR3 has 15 residues. CDR1 and CDR2 from the germline V gene are GTSNPN and SVGIG (reference sequence). Trimming removed 1 base from V and 0 bases from J, with 10 bases in between. CDR3 in amino acids: CAWSEPPHSNQPQHF. CDR3 DNA sequence: TGTGCCTGGAGTGAGCCCCCTCATAGCAATCAGCCCCAGCATTTT.

The chain carries TRBV4-2 and TRBJ2-3; no definite D call. Germline values: CDR1 LGHNA, CDR2 YNFKEQ. V was shortened by 3 bases and J by 4 bases, with 11 bases between the two germline ends. This CDR3 spans 14 amino acids. The CDR3 here is CASSQGPIADTQYF. Written as DNA, the CDR3 is TGTGCCAGCAGCCAGGGTCCTATAGCAGATACGCAGTATTTT.

This clone appeared a single time. V gene TRBV30 combines with J gene TRBJ1-5; 7 bases are shared with TRBD1. The V segment lost 3 bases and the J segment 4 bases; nucleotides outside the gene matches: 3. From germline, CDR1 is GTSNPN and CDR2 SVGIG (reference sequence). This CDR3 is 13 amino acids long. Written as DNA, the CDR3 is TGTGCCTGGAGGGGACAGTCTAATCAGCCCCAGCATTTT. This translates into CAWRGQSNQPQHF.

This clone was found many times. This chain links TRBV7-2 with TRBJ2-3; 10 bases line up with TRBD2. J gave up 6 bases and V 4 bases, and 13 bases lay outside the gene matches. Germline V gene sequence: CDR1 SGHTA, CDR2 FQGNSA. The CDR3 loop spans 17 amino acids. In DNA form, the CDR3 reads TGTGCCAGCAGCTCGGAGCCTAGCGGGAGTAAAGGGGATACGCAGTATTTT. Translating it yields CASSSEPSGSKGDTQYF.

This clone appeared a single time. The chain joins TRBV23-1 to TRBJ2-7, with 10 positions matching TRBD1. TRBV23-1 is noted as an ORF with a role that remains uncertain. The V and J ends lost 0 bases and 5 bases, in that order; junction bases with no gene match: 7. The CDR3 spans 16 residues. The CDR3 is CASSQSSDRGFDEQYF. As DNA, the CDR3 is TGCGCCAGCAGTCAATCGTCGGACAGGGGGTTCGACGAGCAGTACTTC.

The chain employs TRBV30 and TRBJ1-2; D remains ambiguous. The CDR3 totals 10 residues. V lost 4 bases to trimming and J lost 8 bases, with 8 bases between them. Germline V gives CDR1 GTSNPN, CDR2 SVGIG (reference sequence). The CDR3 loop reads CAWKAVGYTF. The CDR3 DNA reads as TGTGCCTGGAAGGCAGTGGGCTACACCTTC.

This clone ranks as medium-sized (0.01 to 0.1%). This sequence joins TRBV9 and TRBJ1-1; weak D call: TRBD1 (5 bases). There are 13 residues in the CDR3. The V gene's germline CDR1 is SGDLS and CDR2 YYNGEE. V dropped 4 bases and J dropped 0 bases, with 7 bases sitting between them. CDR3: CASSKGMNTEAFF. DNA of the CDR3: TGTGCCAGCAGCAAGGGGATGAACACTGAAGCTTTCTTT.

V usage is TRBV11-2 and J usage is TRBJ2-7; D call uncertain. The CDR3 loop spans 11 amino acids. V was pared by 5 bases and J by 8 bases, with 10 bases between. CDR1 and CDR2 from the germline V gene are SGHAT and FQNNGV. In DNA form, the CDR3 reads TGTGCCAGCAGCCCGTTAGGGAAGCAGTACTTC. It codes for CASSPLGKQYF. Supplemented by reference TRBV11-2 and TRBJ2-7, the full variable domain reads EAGVAQSPRYKIIEKRQSVAFWCNPISGHATLYWYQQILGQGPKLLIQFQNNGVVDDSQLPKDRFSAERLKGVDSTLKIQPAKLEDSAVYLCASSPLGKQYFGPGTRLTVT.

The V gene is TRBV28, the J gene TRBJ1-1, with D possibly matching TRBD1 (6 bases). Germline V CDR1 and CDR2: MDHEN, SYDVKM. The CDR3 runs 14 residues. The ends were cut back, 5 bases at V and 4 bases at J, with 14 bases in the middle. As DNA, the CDR3 is TGTGCCAGCAGTCCGCAGGACAGACCCACTGAAGCTTTCTTT. Amino acids: CASSPQDRPTEAFF. The complete variable domain, with remaining parts taken from reference TRBV28 and TRBJ1-1, reads DVKVTQSSRYLVKRTGEKVFLECVQDMDHENMFWYRQDPGLGLRLIYFSYDVKMKEKGDIPEGYSVSREKKERFSLILESASTNQTSMYLCASSPQDRPTEAFFGQGTRLTVV.

The chain is built from TRBV7-2 and TRBJ2-1; TRBD2 matches 11 bases. With 5 bases clipped from V and 0 bases from J, the junction kept 12 bases outside the gene matches. The CDR3 runs to 19 residues. Germline CDR1 reads SGHTA; CDR2 reads FQGNSA. As DNA, the CDR3 is TGTGCCAGCAGCCAATTCCTCCGACTAGCGGGGCTCTCCTACAATGAGCAGTTCTTC. Amino acid sequence: CASSQFLRLAGLSYNEQFF.

The chain recombines TRBV25-1 with TRBJ2-7; 10 nucleotides agree with TRBD2. Germline CDR1 reads MGHDK; CDR2 reads SYGVNS. V lost 2 bases and J lost 6; bases outside the gene matches: 4. This CDR3 has 14 amino acids. The CDR3 sequence is CASSETGTSVEQYF. CDR3 bases: TGTGCCAGCAGTGAAACCGGGACTAGCGTCGAGCAGTACTTC.

V usage is TRBV5-1 and J usage is TRBJ2-3, with D perhaps TRBD1 (6 bases). The germline CDR1 and CDR2 sequences are SGHRS and YFSETQ. The CDR3 contains 17 residues. Trimming took off 3 bases at V and 8 bases at J, with 25 bases between the two ends. For the CDR3, the DNA is TGCGCCAGCAGCTCACAACTTACCCAGGGGCACAGTCGTACGCAGTATTTT. Translating gives CASSSQLTQGHSRTQYF.

The gene calls are TRBV4-2 and TRBJ2-5, with D perhaps TRBD1 (5 bases). Germline V CDR1 and CDR2: LGHNA, YNFKEQ. The CDR3 has 18 residues. Trimming took 0 bases from V and 4 from J, leaving 21 bases between them. The CDR3 is CASSQEWGQGFRSETQYF. CDR3 nucleotide sequence: TGTGCCAGCAGCCAAGAATGGGGTCAGGGCTTCCGGTCAGAGACCCAGTACTTC.

The gene calls are TRBV5-1 and TRBJ1-5; no firm D call. The CDR3 has 13 residues. V was cut by 4 bases and J by 5 bases, with 10 bases left in between. Germline CDR1 reads SGHRS; CDR2 reads YFSETQ. The CDR3 region has the DNA TGCGCCAGCAGCGCGAGCACCGATCAGCCCCAGCATTTT. Protein: CASSASTDQPQHF.

The genes are TRBV30 and TRBJ2-5; 10 bases agree with TRBD2. TRBJ2-7 matches the DNA end more closely, so the J call is doubtful. Germline values: CDR1 GTSNPN, CDR2 SVGIG (reference sequence). The CDR3 is 14 residues long. In DNA, the CDR3 is TGTGCCTGGAGTGTACTAGCGGGGTCCTACGAGCAGTACTTC. Translation: CAWSVLAGSYEQYF.

The J gene is TRBJ2-7, the V gene TRBV5-5; the D gene could be TRBD1 or TRBD2 (5 bases each). Per germline, CDR1 SGHKS and CDR2 YYEKEE (reference sequence). V lost 3 bases, J lost 0 bases, and 10 bases lay in between. This CDR3 is built from 14 residues. CDR3 sequence: CASSSGPDSYEQYF. The CDR3 DNA is TGTGCCAGCAGCTCGGGACCGGACTCCTACGAGCAGTACTTC.

The chain has TRBV4-2 and TRBJ1-6; TRBD1 is a possible D gene (5 bases). Germline CDR1 reads LGHNA; CDR2 reads YNFKEQ. V was shortened by 0 bases and J by 6 bases, with 9 bases between the two germline ends. The CDR3 contains 15 residues. CDR3 loop: CASSQDYDSNSPLHF. CDR3 in DNA: TGTGCCAGCAGCCAAGATTACGACAGTAATTCACCCCTCCACTTT.

The rearrangement links TRBV6-5 to TRBJ2-7; 11 bases match TRBD2. CDR3 size: 15 residues. CDR1 MNHEY and CDR2 SVGAGI come from the germline V gene. J gave up 5 bases and V 5 bases, and 8 bases lay outside the gene matches. The CDR3 DNA sequence: TGTGCCAGCAGTCCTACTAGCGGGAGTAGCAACGAGCAGTACTTC. As protein: CASSPTSGSSNEQYF.

The CDR3 DNA follows: TGTGCCAGCAGCGTTAGGGGGACAGGGGCCCCGGGCAGGGCTGCCCAATTCGCCGGGGAGCTGTTTTTT. This codes for CASSVRGTGAPGRAAQFAGELFF. The rearrangement joins TRBV9 to TRBJ2-2; TRBD1 agrees at 10 bases. The V gene end was trimmed by 2 bases and the J gene end by 6 bases; junction bases not matched to a gene: 28. The CDR3 spans 23 residues. From germline, CDR1 is SGDLS and CDR2 YYNGEE.